These 9 T cell receptor beta chains came from one sample sequenced in a study of blood T cell repertoires in COVID-19. Assay used: immunoSEQ multiplex PCR; TCRdb lists only in-frame clones, some missing. The table includes roughly 99,000 clones, around nine tenths detected once. The sequenced material came from peripheral blood. These receptors were obtained from a man aged 50 to 59 with COVID-19, enrolled during active disease.

As to this clone: At one of its ends the junction is not consistent with the germline gene, which may arise from a read error. V is TRBV29-1 and J is TRBJ2-7, with 8 nucleotides matching TRBD1. This CDR3 contains 12 residues. Germline-derived CDR1 and CDR2 are SQVTM and ANQGSEA. In DNA form, the CDR3 reads TGCAGCGTCGAAGTCCCGGGACAGGTACAGTACTTC. It translates to CSVEVPGQVQYF.

This clone occurred once. The chain has TRBV30 and TRBJ1-6; D is perhaps TRBD1 (6 bases). The germline gives CDR1 GTSNPN, CDR2 SVGIG (reference sequence). Trimming removed 0 bases from V and 6 bases from J, with 6 bases in between. The CDR3 covers 13 residues. The DNA of the CDR3 is TGTGCCTGGAGTGTACAGGGTAATTCACCCCTCCACTTT. Translation gives CAWSVQGNSPLHF.

V gene TRBV28 combines with J gene TRBJ1-5, with D unclear. The ends were cut back, 7 bases at V and 3 bases at J, with 13 bases in the middle. The CDR3 covers 14 residues. CDR1 MDHEN and CDR2 SYDVKM come from the germline V gene. DNA for the CDR3: TGTGCCAGCACCGACAAGCTCTTCAATCAGCCCCAGCATTTT. This codes for CASTDKLFNQPQHF. Variable domain in full (rest from reference TRBV28 and TRBJ1-5): DVKVTQSSRYLVKRTGEKVFLECVQDMDHENMFWYRQDPGLGLRLIYFSYDVKMKEKGDIPEGYSVSREKKERFSLILESASTNQTSMYLCASTDKLFNQPQHFGDGTRLSIL.

The chain joins TRBV27 to TRBJ1-2; 7 bases are shared with TRBD1. Germline V gene sequence: CDR1 MNHEY, CDR2 SMNVEV (reference sequence). The CDR3 sequence is 16 residues long. The ends lost 1 base at V and 4 bases at J; junction bases unmatched: 9. CDR3 DNA sequence: TGTGCCAGCAGTTTATTGGGCAGGGGGGCCAGCTATGGCTACACCTTC. Its protein is CASSLLGRGASYGYTF.

As for this clone: Other DNA sequences in the same sample also yield this CDR3. J is TRBJ1-2 and V is TRBV11-2; TRBD1 might be the D (5 bases). The CDR3 is 13 residues long. The ends were cut back, 1 base at V and 5 bases at J, with 8 bases in the middle. Germline CDR1 reads SGHAT; CDR2 reads FQNNGV. CDR3 bases: TGTGCCAGCAGCTTAGCCGGGGGTTATGGCTACACCTTC. It is translated as CASSLAGGYGYTF.

The chain has TRBV2 and TRBJ1-6, with 7 positions matching TRBD1. CDR1 and CDR2 (germline): SNHLY, FYNNEI. This CDR3 comprises 18 residues. The V segment lost 6 bases and the J segment 0 bases; nucleotides outside the gene matches: 11. This CDR3 is CASRTQGLKNSYNSPLHF. The DNA of the CDR3 is TGTGCCAGCAGGACACAGGGGTTGAAGAACTCCTATAATTCACCCCTCCACTTT.

This clone was recorded once. This chain connects TRBV7-3 to TRBJ2-5, with TRBD2 identical over 8 bases. The CDR3 length is 15 residues. Germline CDR1 SGHTA, CDR2 FQGTGA. The V and J ends lost 5 bases and 2 bases, in that order; junction bases with no gene match: 7. The CDR3 DNA reads as TGTGCCAGCAGCCCGACTAGCGCAGAGCAAGAGACCCAGTACTTC. The encoded protein is CASSPTSAEQETQYF.

The chain recombines TRBV6-5 with TRBJ1-6, with 7 bases that match TRBD1. Germline V CDR1 and CDR2: MNHEY, SVGAGI. The J segment lost 5 bases and the V segment lost 6 bases, leaving 4 bases of the junction unmatched. The CDR3 length is 14 residues. CDR3 amino acids: CASSPTGNNSPLHF. The DNA of the CDR3 is TGTGCCAGCAGCCCGACAGGGAATAATTCACCCCTCCACTTT.

The chain links TRBV11-2 to TRBJ2-2; D may be TRBD2 (6 bases). The germline gives CDR1 SGHAT, CDR2 FQNNGV. V was pared by 3 bases and J by 1 base, with 12 bases between. CDR3 length: 16 amino acids. CDR3 protein: CASSLRGTQNTGELFF. Here the CDR3 DNA reads TGTGCCAGCAGCTTGCGCGGGACTCAGAACACCGGGGAGCTGTTTTTT.